One and the same sample provided the 27 T cell receptor beta chains below, sequenced in a study of breast tumors, draining lymph nodes, adjacent tissues. Breast cancer patients provided tissue from their axillary draining lymph nodes. TCRdb itself ran the multiplex PCR reads through MiXCR, one entry per CDR3 protein. The sample consists of approximately 100,000 distinct CDR3 sequences, less than 40% of them appearing once. Sequencing was performed on axillary lymph node tissue. The origin of the receptors is a female donor with breast cancer. Some clones in this sample may be carry-over from other donors' samples.

This clonotype was recorded a few times. A much more abundant neighbour one base away suggests this may be a read error. The chain combines TRBV12-3 or TRBV12-4 with TRBJ2-3; D is uncertain. This CDR3 has 14 residues. V gave up 3 bases and J gave up 2 bases, with 9 bases separating them. The CDR3 DNA reads as TGTGCCAGCAGTTTCTCCGCTACCACAGATACGCAGTATTTT. Protein sequence: CASSFSATTDTQYF.

This clonotype was seen ten or more times. The chain links TRBV28 to TRBJ1-5; 7 positions match TRBD1. The CDR3 has 15 residues. Germline V lookup: CDR1 MDHEN, CDR2 SYDVKM. V dropped 4 bases and J dropped 1; count of bases not matched to a gene: 4. CDR3 DNA: TGTGCCAGCAGTTCCGACAGGGAGAGCAATCAGCCCCAGCATTTT. Encoded protein: CASSSDRESNQPQHF. Full variable domain (remainder filled in from reference TRBV28 and TRBJ1-5): DVKVTQSSRYLVKRTGEKVFLECVQDMDHENMFWYRQDPGLGLRLIYFSYDVKMKEKGDIPEGYSVSREKKERFSLILESASTNQTSMYLCASSSDRESNQPQHFGDGTRLSIL.

Comments on this clonotype: Germline and junction disagree at one end, which may indicate a read error. The chain recombines TRBV7-7 with TRBJ1-2, with D unresolved. CDR1 is SSHAT, CDR2 FNYEAQ, per germline (reference sequence). The CDR3 has 12 amino acids. Here the CDR3 DNA reads TGTGCTAGCAGCTTAGATGGCGCCGGCTACACCTTC. This gives the protein CASSLDGAGYTF.

This clonotype showed up many times. This CDR3 is CASSIPGLAGVADTQYF. The CDR3 DNA is TGTGCCAGCAGCATACCGGGACTAGCGGGAGTAGCAGATACGCAGTATTTT. The chain uses TRBV7-2 and TRBJ2-3, with 14 positions matching TRBD2. CDR1 and CDR2 (germline): SGHTA, FQGNSA. Losses at the gene ends were 5 bases for V and 4 bases for J; bases not matched to a gene: 8. This CDR3 is built from 17 residues.

This clonotype was seen repeatedly, ten times or more. The chain has TRBV16 and TRBJ2-1; TRBD2 matches at 9 bases. CDR3 length: 15 amino acids. V gave up 6 bases and J gave up 4 bases; unmatched junction bases: 7. The germline gives CDR1 KGHSY, CDR2 FQNENV. CDR3 amino acids: CASSEPGLAYNEQFF. In DNA, the CDR3 is TGTGCCAGCAGTGAACCGGGACTAGCATACAATGAGCAGTTCTTC.

The chain couples TRBV20-1 to TRBJ2-5; 11 bases agree with TRBD2. CDR1 and CDR2 from the germline V gene are DFQATT and SNEGSKA (reference sequence). The junction had 11 bases not matched to a gene; V was cut back by 5 bases and J by 3 bases. The CDR3 is 16 residues long. The CDR3 DNA is TGCAGTGCTTATAGCGGGACTAGCGGTAACGAAGAGACCCAGTACTTC. Translated, it gives CSAYSGTSGNEETQYF.

The chain links TRBV7-2 to TRBJ2-7; no reliable D call. CDR3 length: 11 amino acids. V shed 10 bases and J shed 1 base, with 8 bases lying between them. Germline CDR1 SGHTA, CDR2 FQGNSA. The CDR3 here is CANGASYEQYF. As DNA, the CDR3 is TGTGCCAACGGCGCTTCCTACGAGCAGTACTTC.

This chain joins TRBV7-2 and TRBJ2-3, with 10 bases aligning to TRBD2. Germline loops: CDR1 SGHTA, CDR2 FQGNSA. J gave up 5 bases and V 1 base, and 9 bases lay outside the gene matches. The CDR3 covers 17 residues. CDR3 sequence reads: CASSLVVSGGPQDTQYF. The CDR3 DNA reads TGTGCCAGCAGCTTAGTGGTTAGCGGGGGGCCTCAAGATACGCAGTATTTT.

The chain links TRBV4-2 to TRBJ2-3; D gene uncertain. Deletions cut 0 bases from V and 0 bases from J, with 4 bases between. The CDR3 loop spans 14 amino acids. The germline gives CDR1 LGHNA, CDR2 YNFKEQ. CDR3 sequence: CASSQDSSTDTQYF. CDR3 bases: TGTGCCAGCAGCCAAGACAGTAGCACAGATACGCAGTATTTT.

A note on this clonotype: A much larger clone lies one base from this, so it may be a read error. This likely comes from a read error, as the CDR3 has no conserved phenylalanine or tryptophan at its end. This chain connects TRBV7-2 to TRBJ1-2; a weak D match, TRBD1 (5 bases). The germline gives CDR1 SGHTA, CDR2 FQGNSA. The CDR3 has 14 amino acids. Written as DNA, the CDR3 is TGTGCCAGCAACTTAGTAAGGGACGACTATGGCTACACCCTC. As protein: CASNLVRDDYGYTL.

In this sample, this clonotype turned up a few times. V gene TRBV19 combines with J gene TRBJ2-1; D not certain. The CDR3 consists of 13 residues. From germline, CDR1 is LNHDA and CDR2 SQIVND (reference sequence). The ends were cut back, 1 base at V and 5 bases at J, with 6 bases in the middle. As DNA, the CDR3 is TGTGCCAGTAGTATAGTTGGGAACAATGAGCAGTTCTTC. Translation gives CASSIVGNNEQFF. Full variable domain (outside the CDR3, taken from reference TRBV19 and TRBJ2-1): DGGITQSPKYLFRKEGQNVTLSCEQNLNHDAMYWYRQDPGQGLRLIYYSQIVNDFQKGDIAEGYSVSREKKESFPLTVTSAQKNPTAFYLCASSIVGNNEQFFGPGTRLTVL.

About this clonotype itself: A clone one base away is much larger, so this may be a read error. The J gene is TRBJ2-1, the V gene TRBV6-1; D might be TRBD1 or TRBD2, each matching 5 bases. Germline V gene data show CDR1 as MNHNS and CDR2 as SASEGT. The CDR3 consists of 17 residues. The CDR3 DNA reads TGTGCCAGCAGTGCTCCGGGACGCCCGAGCTCCTACAATGAGCAGCTCTTC. Its translation: CASSAPGRPSSYNEQLF.

This clonotype was counted ten times or more. V is TRBV15 and J is TRBJ2-7, with 7 bases fitting TRBD1. V gave up 4 bases and J gave up 0 bases; unmatched junction bases: 12. The CDR3 runs 17 residues. Germline CDR1 is LNHNV and CDR2 is YYDKDF (reference sequence). CDR3 nucleotide sequence: TGTGCCACCAGCACCCGAAGACAGGGCCCAGACTCCTACGAGCAGTACTTC. It codes for CATSTRRQGPDSYEQYF.

This chain connects TRBV19 to TRBJ1-5, with D unresolved. CDR3 size: 17 residues. The V gene lost 8 bases and the J gene lost 5 bases, with 25 bases spanning the gap. Germline CDR1 LNHDA, CDR2 SQIVND (reference sequence). Here the CDR3 DNA reads TGTGCCAGTCCGGTGGCCCCCCGTGAGGGAGCTTATCAGCCCCAGCATTTT. Residues: CASPVAPREGAYQPQHF.

The rearrangement joins TRBV29-1 to TRBJ1-6, with D tentatively TRBD1 (5 bases). V lost 8 bases and J lost 11, with 16 bases in between. The germline CDR1 and CDR2 sequences are SQVTM and ANQGSEA. The CDR3 consists of 12 residues. The CDR3 DNA reads as TGCAGCTCCGGGACCGGGCGGGCACCCCTCCACTTT. Translated, it gives CSSGTGRAPLHF. The full variable domain, its missing parts supplied by reference TRBV29-1 and TRBJ1-6, is SAVISQKPSRDICQRGTSLTIQCQVDSQVTMMFWYRQQPGQSLTLIATANQGSEATYESGFVIDKFPISRPNLTFSTLTVSNMSPEDSSIYLCSSGTGRAPLHFGNGTRLTVT.

This clonotype was found a few times. The chain combines TRBV6-2 or TRBV6-3 with TRBJ2-3; D is perhaps TRBD1 (6 bases). The CDR3 is made up of 17 amino acids. Germline CDR1 reads MNHEY; CDR2 reads SVGEGT. The germline V and J ends were trimmed by 0 bases and 1 base, with 14 bases remaining between them. CDR3 sequence (DNA): TGTGCCAGCAGTTACTCGAGCCTAGGGGGTCGCACAGATACGCAGTATTTT. It is translated as CASSYSSLGGRTDTQYF.

This clonotype showed up many times. The V call is TRBV20-1, the J call TRBJ1-5, with TRBD1 as a possible D gene (5 bases). The length of the CDR3 is 15 residues. Trimming cost V 0 bases and J 0 bases, with 9 bases left between them. CDR1 is DFQATT, CDR2 SNEGSKA, per germline (reference sequence). The CDR3 loop reads CSARDPGYSNQPQHF. The CDR3 DNA is TGCAGTGCTAGAGATCCAGGGTATAGCAATCAGCCCCAGCATTTT.

This clonotype appeared many times. This chain links TRBV27 with TRBJ2-7, with TRBD1 matching 7 bases. The CDR3 consists of 13 residues. The V and J ends lost 5 bases and 3 bases, in that order; junction bases with no gene match: 4. In germline, CDR1 is MNHEY, CDR2 SMNVEV (reference sequence). The CDR3 protein is CASSQGVRYEQYF. The CDR3 DNA reads TGTGCCAGCAGTCAGGGGGTACGCTACGAGCAGTACTTC.

Details on this clonotype: Germline is not matched at one junction end, which may reflect a read error. V and J are TRBV6-5 and TRBJ1-2; D is unresolved. The CDR3 totals 15 residues. CDR1 and CDR2 (germline): MNHEY, SVGAGI. The CDR3 is CPSSYSKGNIYGYTF. The CDR3 bases are TGTCCCAGCAGTTACTCAAAGGGAAACATCTACGGCTACACCTTC.

In the case of this clonotype: One end of the junction is discordant with germline, which a read error may explain. V gene TRBV5-4 combines with J gene TRBJ2-3; no clear D gene. Germline V gives CDR1 SGHNT, CDR2 YYREEE (reference sequence). The CDR3 length is 12 residues. The CDR3 DNA sequence: TGTGCCAGCAGCCCGACCACAGCTACGCAGTATTTT. It is translated as CASSPTTATQYF.

This clonotype has at least ten counts. The chain carries TRBV14 and TRBJ1-2; D may be TRBD1 (6 bases). Germline V gene lookup returns CDR1 SGHDN and CDR2 FVKESK. The CDR3 is 15 residues long. Deletions cut 2 bases from V and 8 bases from J, with 18 bases between. The CDR3 DNA reads as TGTGCCAGCAGCCAAAATAGTATCAGGGGACTCGGCTACACCTTC. Protein sequence: CASSQNSIRGLGYTF.

A few counts support this clonotype. This chain uses TRBV6-5 with TRBJ2-1; 8 nucleotides agree with TRBD2. The CDR3 has 17 amino acids. CDR1 is MNHEY, CDR2 SVGAGI, per germline. The V and J ends lost 0 bases and 3 bases, in that order; junction bases with no gene match: 7. This CDR3 is CASSYSASGTSYNEQFF. The CDR3 nucleotides read TGTGCCAGCAGTTACTCGGCCTCGGGGACTAGCTACAATGAGCAGTTCTTC.

There are many counts of this clonotype. The chain carries TRBV6-1 and TRBJ1-5; D is possibly TRBD1 (6 bases). V was shortened by 6 bases and J by 7 bases, with 19 bases between the two germline ends. Germline V gene lookup returns CDR1 MNHNS and CDR2 SASEGT. CDR3 size: 15 residues. CDR3 loop: CASRTEQGWGQPQHF. The CDR3 DNA reads as TGTGCCAGCAGAACCGAACAGGGATGGGGGCAGCCCCAGCATTTT.

Comment on this clonotype: Germline and junction disagree at one end, which may indicate a read error. V is TRBV7-9 and J is TRBJ1-3; no clear D. CDR3 length equals 15 residues. CDR1 and CDR2 from the germline V gene are SEHNR and FQNEAQ (reference sequence). DNA of the CDR3: TGTGCCAGCAGCTTTTTGCTGAACTCTGGAAATACCATACATTTT. It yields the protein CASSFLLNSGNTIHF. The variable domain in full, completed from reference TRBV7-9 and TRBJ1-3, reads DTGVSQNPRHKITKRGQNVTFRCDPISEHNRLYWYRQTLGQGPEFLTYFQNEAQLEKSRLLSDRFSAERPKGSFSTLEIQRTEQGDSAMYLCASSFLLNSGNTIHFGEGSWLTVV.

This clonotype showed up many times. V and J are TRBV6-4 and TRBJ2-1, with D possibly being TRBD2 (5 bases). The germline V and J ends were trimmed by 4 bases and 8 bases, with 18 bases remaining between them. From germline, CDR1 is MRHNA and CDR2 SNTAGT. The CDR3 runs 15 residues. The CDR3 coding sequence is TGTGCCAGCAGTGTACTAGGAGCCACGAGGGATGAGCAGTTCTTC. It specifies CASSVLGATRDEQFF.

This clonotype was counted only a few times. The chain employs TRBV12-5 and TRBJ2-7, with D possibly TRBD2 on 6 matching bases. This CDR3 comprises 18 residues. The germline gives CDR1 LGHNT, CDR2 FRNRAP. Trimming took off 0 bases at V and 2 bases at J, with 20 bases between the two ends. CDR3 sequence: CASGLVPQTRRVTYEQYF. The CDR3 nucleotides are TGTGCTAGTGGTTTGGTACCGCAGACAAGGAGGGTTACCTACGAGCAGTACTTC.

Many counts were recorded for this clonotype. The J gene is TRBJ2-2, the V gene TRBV20-1, with 8 bases lining up with TRBD2. Germline V gene data show CDR1 as DFQATT and CDR2 as SNEGSKA (reference sequence). The CDR3 runs 15 residues. Trimming at V came to 3 bases and at J to 4 bases, leaving 7 bases not matched to a gene. The CDR3 DNA reads TGCAGTGCTAGGAGCGGGAGAGGGGGCACCGGGGAGCTGTTTTTT. Protein sequence: CSARSGRGGTGELFF.